This passage covers 9 T cell receptor beta chains from one sample sequenced in a study of T cell responses to AZD1222 COVID-19 vaccine. Sequenced by immunoSEQ multiplex PCR; TCRdb stores in-frame clones only, minus some. The table lists about 140,000 clones, over 90% of them singletons, with around 3.5% in the top ten. The source material was peripheral blood, sampled 28 days after the second AZD1222 dose. The source of these receptors is an adult who received the AZD1222 COVID-19 vaccine.

The chain recombines TRBV3-1 (or the pseudogene TRBV3-2) with TRBJ2-7, with 9 bases aligning to TRBD2. Germline trimming cut 4 bases from V and 5 bases from J; bases unmatched to any gene: 9. Per the germline V gene, CDR1 is LGHDT and CDR2 is YNNKEL (reference sequence). The CDR3 loop spans 15 amino acids. CDR3 region: CASSRFSGSRDEQYF. The CDR3 nucleotides read TGTGCCAGCAGCCGATTTAGCGGGAGTCGCGACGAGCAGTACTTC.

The chain has TRBV10-3 and TRBJ1-1; 7 bases are shared with TRBD1. V gave up 3 bases and J gave up 6 bases; unmatched junction bases: 7. CDR3 length equals 14 residues. Germline V gene sequence: CDR1 ENHRY, CDR2 SYGVKD. In nucleotides, the CDR3 is TGTGCCATCAGTGAAGGGCAGGGGGGGGCTGAAGCTTTCTTT. Its protein product is CAISEGQGGAEAFF.

This rearrangement joins TRBV4-3 to TRBJ1-3; D is possibly TRBD1 (5 bases). V lost 5 bases and J 0 bases, leaving 11 bases between the germline ends. Germline-derived CDR1 and CDR2 are LGHNA and YSLEER. The CDR3 consists of 15 residues. Here the CDR3 DNA reads TGCGCCAGCAGCAGGGACTTTAGCTCTGGAAACACCATATATTTT. This sequence encodes CASSRDFSSGNTIYF.

This sequence joins TRBV28 and TRBJ2-5, with 9 bases that match TRBD2. Germline values: CDR1 MDHEN, CDR2 SYDVKM. CDR3 size: 16 residues. With 5 bases clipped from V and 3 bases from J, the junction kept 10 bases outside the gene matches. The CDR3 sequence is CASSTWRGRAKETQYF. Written as DNA, the CDR3 is TGTGCCAGCAGTACCTGGCGCGGGAGGGCGAAAGAGACCCAGTACTTC.

The chain has TRBV3-1 (or the pseudogene TRBV3-2) and TRBJ2-3; the D is unclear. The CDR3 is 13 amino acids. Germline V lookup: CDR1 LGHDT, CDR2 YNNKEL (reference sequence). Trimming shortened V by 1 base and J by 6 bases, and 8 bases separated the two germline ends. The CDR3: CASSQAMSDTQYF. In DNA, the CDR3 is TGTGCCAGCAGCCAAGCAATGAGCGATACGCAGTATTTT.

The table lists this clone with a count of one. The chain employs TRBV6-2 or TRBV6-3 and TRBJ1-1; no clear D gene. Germline-derived CDR1 and CDR2 are MNHEY and SVGEGT. Trimming shortened V by 0 bases and J by 5 bases, and 10 bases separated the two germline ends. The CDR3 sequence is 14 residues long. In DNA, the CDR3 is TGTGCCAGCAGTTACTCGTTGGGTGGAACTGAAGCTTTCTTT. Translation gives CASSYSLGGTEAFF.

The chain links TRBV6-6 to TRBJ1-4, with D possibly matching TRBD1 (5 bases). Between the trimmed V and J ends, which lost 2 bases and 8 bases, there was a span of 9 bases. Germline V CDR1 and CDR2: MNHNY, SVGAGI (reference sequence). CDR3 length: 13 amino acids. For the CDR3, the DNA is TGTGCCAGCAGTTACCTACAGGCCGAAAAACTGTTTTTT. It codes for CASSYLQAEKLFF.

This chain's CDR3 is CASSLEGGSKLFF. DNA for the CDR3: TGTGCCAGCAGTTTAGAAGGGGGCTCAAAACTGTTTTTT. This rearrangement joins TRBV28 to TRBJ1-4, with 7 bases aligning to TRBD1. The junction had 4 bases not matched to a gene; V was cut back by 2 bases and J by 10 bases. CDR3 length: 13 residues. CDR1 is MDHEN and CDR2 is SYDVKM in the germline V gene.

This clone occurred once. The CDR3: CASSESSGTSTYGGTYEQYF. In nucleotides, the CDR3 is TGCGCCAGCAGTGAGTCATCGGGGACTAGCACTTATGGGGGGACCTACGAGCAGTACTTC. The chain is built from TRBV10-1 and TRBJ2-7, with 9 nucleotides matching TRBD2. The V segment lost 0 bases and the J segment 2 bases; nucleotides outside the gene matches: 17. Germline V gene data show CDR1 as WNHNN and CDR2 as SYGVQD (reference sequence). The CDR3 contains 20 residues.